This TCR beta chain was captured in a study of beta chain features in type 1 diabetes. Study-wide points: TCRB CDR3s from Type 1 diabetes patients were moderately but significantly shorter in all four CD4+ subsets.

The junction had 4 bases not matched to a gene; V was cut back by 4 bases and J by 6 bases. The CDR3 contains 15 residues. CDR1 LNHDA and CDR2 SQIVND come from the germline V gene (reference sequence). The investigators reverse transcribed all of the isolated RNA, so they sequenced expressed TCRB transcripts. It was found that naive, central memory and regulatory T cell samples averaged around 3.6 million reads. Data came from immunoSEQ multiplex PCR; TCRdb stores just in-frame clones and leaves some out. The sample contains fewer than 110,000 clones, 28% of which appear only once. This clone was picked up a small number of times. Its matching antigen is unknown.

This chain connects TRBV19 to TRBJ2-1, with 12 nucleotides matching TRBD2. This clonotype was sampled from a woman in her late teens or twenties with type 1 diabetes. The sample comprised central memory CD4+ T cells from blood. In DNA, the CDR3 is TGTGCCAGTAGTACAACTAGCGGGGGGCGCAATGAGCAGTTCTTC. This translates into CASSTTSGGRNEQFF.